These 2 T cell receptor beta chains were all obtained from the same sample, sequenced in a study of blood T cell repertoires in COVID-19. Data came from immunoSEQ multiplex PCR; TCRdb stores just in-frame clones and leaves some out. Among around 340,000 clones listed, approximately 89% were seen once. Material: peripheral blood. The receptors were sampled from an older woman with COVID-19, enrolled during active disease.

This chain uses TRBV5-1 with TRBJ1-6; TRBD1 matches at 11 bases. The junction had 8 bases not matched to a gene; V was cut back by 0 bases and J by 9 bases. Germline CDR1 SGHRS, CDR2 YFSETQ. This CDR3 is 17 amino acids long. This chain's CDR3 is CASSLAVGTGGVSPLHF. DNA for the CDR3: TGCGCCAGCAGCTTGGCGGTAGGGACAGGGGGGGTTTCACCCCTCCACTTT.

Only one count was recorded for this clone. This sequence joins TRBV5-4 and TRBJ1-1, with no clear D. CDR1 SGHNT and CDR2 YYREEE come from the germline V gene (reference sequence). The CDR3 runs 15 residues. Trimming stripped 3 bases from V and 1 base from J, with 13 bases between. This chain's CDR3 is CASSSRDLGNTEAFF. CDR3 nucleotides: TGTGCCAGCAGCTCGCGAGACCTAGGGAACACTGAAGCTTTCTTT.